This T cell receptor (beta chain) is drawn from a study of PD-1 blockade in mismatch repair-deficient tumors. To note about this clone: Its antigen is as yet unknown.

Mismatch repair deficiency was confirmed in all patients, by PCR or immunohistochemistry. Data came from immunoSEQ multiplex PCR; TCRdb stores just in-frame clones and leaves some out. The sample yields fewer than 60,000 clones, over 75% seen once. Whole-study findings and limits: Rapid post-treatment expansion, then contraction, generally preceding radiologic response, marked tumor-resident clones.

The sequence was obtained from an adult with mismatch repair-deficient cancer. Source: PBMCs, taken before pembrolizumab treatment.

CDR3 sequence (DNA): TGCGCCAGCAGCTGGGACAGCCGTGAAACGCAGTATTTT. This gives the protein CASSWDSRETQYF. The chain carries TRBV5-1 and TRBJ2-3, with 7 bases that match TRBD1. This CDR3 has 13 amino acids. Germline V lookup: CDR1 SGHRS, CDR2 YFSETQ. Trimming removed 3 bases from V and 9 bases from J; junction bases left unmatched: 7. Filled out from reference TRBV5-1 and TRBJ2-3, the complete variable domain reads KAGVTQTPRYLIKTRGQQVTLSCSPISGHRSVSWYQQTPGQGLQFLFEYFSETQRNKGNFPGRFSGRQFSNSRSEMNVSTLELGDSALYLCASSWDSRETQYFGPGTRLTVL.